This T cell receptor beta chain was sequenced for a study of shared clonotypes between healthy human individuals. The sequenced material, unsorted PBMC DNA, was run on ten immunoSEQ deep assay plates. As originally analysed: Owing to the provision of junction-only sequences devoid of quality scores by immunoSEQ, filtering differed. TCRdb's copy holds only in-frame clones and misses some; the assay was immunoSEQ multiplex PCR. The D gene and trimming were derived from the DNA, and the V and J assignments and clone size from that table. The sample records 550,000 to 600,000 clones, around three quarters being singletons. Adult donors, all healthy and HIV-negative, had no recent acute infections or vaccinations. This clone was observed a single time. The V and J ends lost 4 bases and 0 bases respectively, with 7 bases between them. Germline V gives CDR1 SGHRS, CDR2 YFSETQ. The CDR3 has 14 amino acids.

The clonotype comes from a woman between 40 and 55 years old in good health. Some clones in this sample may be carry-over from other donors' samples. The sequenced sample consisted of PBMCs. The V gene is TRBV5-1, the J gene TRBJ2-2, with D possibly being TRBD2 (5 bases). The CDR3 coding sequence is TGCGCCAGCAGCCAGACTACGAACACCGGGGAGCTGTTTTTT. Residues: CASSQTTNTGELFF.